These 20 T cell receptor beta chains were all obtained from the same sample, sequenced in a study of blood T cell repertoires in COVID-19. The data were produced by immunoSEQ multiplex PCR, yet TCRdb's version contains in-frame clones alone and is incomplete. This table has a few hundred thousand clones, roughly 81% appearing once. Sequenced: peripheral blood. Receptor source: a man aged 50 or older who had recovered from COVID-19.

This chain connects TRBV2 to TRBJ2-5, with 8 bases matching TRBD1. The J segment lost 2 bases and the V segment lost 3 bases, leaving 8 bases of the junction unmatched. Germline assignment: CDR1 SNHLY and CDR2 FYNNEI. The length of the CDR3 is 16 residues. This chain's CDR3 is CASSDRRQGRQETQYF. CDR3 nucleotide sequence: TGTGCCAGCAGTGACCGTAGACAGGGGCGACAAGAGACCCAGTACTTC. Variable domain in full (rest from reference TRBV2 and TRBJ2-5): EPEVTQTPSHQVTQMGQEVILRCVPISNHLYFYWYRQILGQKVEFLVSFYNNEISEKSEIFDDQFSVERPDGSNFTLKIRSTKLEDSAMYFCASSDRRQGRQETQYFGPGTRLLVL.

This chain connects TRBV3-1 (or the pseudogene TRBV3-2) to TRBJ2-1; 9 bases agree with TRBD2. The V and J ends lost 4 bases and 0 bases, in that order; junction bases with no gene match: 7. The length of the CDR3 is 17 residues. Germline V lookup: CDR1 LGHDT, CDR2 YNNKEL (reference sequence). Here the CDR3 DNA reads TGTGCCAGCAGCCCCGGGACTAGCCGTAGCTCCTACAATGAGCAGTTCTTC. The encoded protein is CASSPGTSRSSYNEQFF.

This clone was seen only once. The J gene is TRBJ2-1, the V gene TRBV28; D possibly corresponds to TRBD2 (5 bases). Germline V lookup: CDR1 MDHEN, CDR2 SYDVKM. There are 14 residues in the CDR3. The ends were cut back, 2 bases at V and 5 bases at J, with 10 bases in the middle. The CDR3 coding sequence is TGTGCCAGCAGTTTAATAGCGACCCACAATGAGCAGTTCTTC. This gives the protein CASSLIATHNEQFF.

This chain connects TRBV5-1 to TRBJ2-7; D is unclear. Germline loops: CDR1 SGHRS, CDR2 YFSETQ. V gave up 3 bases and J gave up 0 bases, with 10 bases separating them. This CDR3 is built from 14 residues. CDR3 DNA sequence: TGCGCCAGCAGCTCGTTTCCCAGCTCCTACGAGCAGTACTTC. It translates to CASSSFPSSYEQYF.

This clone occurred a few times. The chain links TRBV19 to TRBJ2-6; the match to TRBD1 covers 11 bases. V shed 6 bases and J 0 bases; nucleotides not matched to a gene: 7. CDR3 size: 18 residues. The germline gives CDR1 LNHDA, CDR2 SQIVND (reference sequence). The CDR3 protein is CASRRRGTGGSGANVLTF. The CDR3, as DNA: TGTGCCAGTAGAAGGCGCGGGACAGGGGGCTCTGGGGCCAACGTCCTGACTTTC.

Only one count was recorded for this clone. The chain carries TRBV29-1 and TRBJ2-5; 9 bases fit TRBD1. Per the germline V gene, CDR1 is SQVTM and CDR2 is ANQGSEA. The CDR3 runs to 13 residues. With V trimmed by 2 bases and J by 4 bases, 2 bases remained unmatched. The CDR3 sequence is CSVEYRGLETQYF. CDR3 nucleotide sequence: TGCAGCGTTGAATACAGGGGGCTAGAGACCCAGTACTTC.

This clone was found once. The chain combines TRBV11-3 with TRBJ2-3; 7 bases match TRBD2. The ends lost 4 bases at V and 4 bases at J; junction bases unmatched: 5. There are 14 residues in the CDR3. Germline CDR1 SGHNT, CDR2 YENEEA. The CDR3, as DNA: TGTGCCAGCAGCTCCCGGGAGGCCCCAGATACGCAGTATTTT. Its translation: CASSSREAPDTQYF.

V is TRBV24-1 and J is TRBJ2-2; 9 bases match TRBD2. Germline V lookup: CDR1 KGHDR, CDR2 SFDVKD. Trimming took 0 bases from V and 6 from J; bases not matched to a gene: 4. The CDR3 spans 16 residues. CDR3 sequence (DNA): TGTGCCACCAGTGATTTGGCGGGAGGGCCTTCCGGGGAGCTGTTTTTT. The encoded protein is CATSDLAGGPSGELFF.

V gene TRBV27 combines with J gene TRBJ2-7; D call uncertain. The CDR3 length is 15 residues. V dropped 0 bases and J dropped 2 bases, with 11 bases sitting between them. Germline lookup yields CDR1 MNHEY and CDR2 SMNVEV (reference sequence). In DNA, the CDR3 is TGTGCCAGCAGTTTATCCCTACAGTGGCCCTACGAGCAGTACTTC. Translation gives CASSLSLQWPYEQYF.

Worth noting for this clone: Within the sample, other DNA sequences also encode this same CDR3. The V and J genes are TRBV18 and TRBJ2-1; 8 nucleotides align to TRBD2. Germline lookup yields CDR1 KGHSH and CDR2 LQKENI. The CDR3 contains 15 residues. Trimming took 3 bases from V and 7 from J; bases not matched to a gene: 8. For the CDR3, the DNA is TGTGCCAGCTCACCGCGAACTAGCGGTGGGAATGAGCAGTTCTTC. Protein: CASSPRTSGGNEQFF.

V is TRBV29-1 and J is TRBJ2-7; 8 bases are a match to TRBD2. Looked up from germline, CDR1 is SQVTM and CDR2 is ANQGSEA. V lost 7 bases, J lost 4 bases, and 3 bases stayed unmatched. The CDR3 length is 11 residues. The CDR3 reads CSAGTRYEQYF. The CDR3 bases are TGCAGCGCCGGGACTAGATACGAGCAGTACTTC.

The CDR3 here is CASSPGQAHGETQYF. For the CDR3, the DNA is TGTGCCAGCAGCCCGGGACAGGCCCACGGTGAGACCCAGTACTTC. The chain uses TRBV6-4 and TRBJ2-5; TRBD1 matches at 8 bases. CDR1 MRHNA and CDR2 SNTAGT come from the germline V gene. The CDR3 extends over 15 amino acids. With 6 bases clipped from V and 5 bases from J, the junction kept 11 bases outside the gene matches.

J is TRBJ2-7 and V is TRBV30, with 7 bases lining up with TRBD1. V lost 4 bases to trimming and J lost 7 bases; unmatched junction nucleotides: 7. Germline V gene lookup returns CDR1 GTSNPN and CDR2 SVGIG (reference sequence). There are 12 residues in the CDR3. CDR3 loop: CAWTVNRGEQYF. In nucleotides, the CDR3 is TGTGCCTGGACGGTGAACAGGGGTGAGCAGTACTTC.

The chain uses TRBV3-1 (or the pseudogene TRBV3-2) and TRBJ2-1; D possibly corresponds to TRBD1 (6 bases). V lost 2 bases and J 8 bases, leaving 10 bases between the germline ends. Germline V gene lookup returns CDR1 LGHDT and CDR2 YNNKEL (reference sequence). This CDR3 comprises 13 residues. The CDR3 sequence is CASSQPYRDEQFF. The CDR3 nucleotides read TGTGCCAGCAGCCAACCGTACAGGGATGAGCAGTTCTTC.

This clone was counted between two and nine times. The chain is built from TRBV28 and TRBJ2-6, with 11 positions matching TRBD1. Germline V CDR1 and CDR2: MDHEN, SYDVKM. J lost 3 bases, V lost 4 bases, and 8 bases had no gene match. This CDR3 has 18 amino acids. The CDR3 DNA reads TGTGCCAGCAGTTCCCGGACAGGGGGCTTTAGTGGGGCCAACGTCCTGACTTTC. Its protein product is CASSSRTGGFSGANVLTF.

The V call is TRBV11-2, the J call TRBJ2-3; 10 nucleotides agree with TRBD2. Per germline, CDR1 SGHAT and CDR2 FQNNGV. The CDR3 is 16 amino acids. J lost 5 bases, V lost 5 bases, and 10 bases had no gene match. The CDR3 DNA is TGTGCCAGCAGCCCAGGAGGGGGGACTAGCGTAGATACGCAGTATTTT. This gives the protein CASSPGGGTSVDTQYF.

This chain connects TRBV5-1 to TRBJ2-5; D not resolved. The CDR3 runs 14 residues. CDR1 SGHRS and CDR2 YFSETQ come from the germline V gene. The V end was cut by 0 bases, the J end by 3 bases, with 9 bases between. The CDR3, as DNA: TGCGCCAGCAGCTTGGGTGAGAGCGAAGAGACCCAGTACTTC. Amino acid sequence: CASSLGESEETQYF.

The chain uses TRBV5-5 and TRBJ2-1; 10 bases match TRBD2. CDR1 and CDR2 (germline): SGHKS, YYEKEE (reference sequence). The CDR3 extends over 14 amino acids. The J segment lost 6 bases and the V segment lost 4 bases, leaving 4 bases of the junction unmatched. The CDR3 DNA is TGTGCCAGCAGCCTAGCGGGAGTCAGCAATGAGCAGTTCTTC. Translated, it gives CASSLAGVSNEQFF.

The chain carries TRBV11-2 and TRBJ1-4; D remains ambiguous. Trimming removed 0 bases at V and 2 bases at J, with 7 bases between. Germline lookup yields CDR1 SGHAT and CDR2 FQNNGV. This CDR3 is 15 amino acids long. The CDR3 coding sequence is TGTGCCAGCAGCTTAGAGTCAGGCACTAATGAAAAACTGTTTTTT. Amino acids: CASSLESGTNEKLFF.

The table lists this clone with a few counts. V and J are TRBV11-2 and TRBJ1-6, with 7 bases identical to TRBD1. This CDR3 is built from 17 residues. Losses at the gene ends were 4 bases for V and 0 bases for J; bases not matched to a gene: 6. Germline-derived CDR1 and CDR2 are SGHAT and FQNNGV. The CDR3 protein is CASSSTGSSSYNSPLHF. CDR3 coding DNA: TGTGCCAGCAGCTCGACAGGGTCAAGCTCCTATAATTCACCCCTCCACTTT.